This record looks at one T cell receptor (beta chain) sequence and its context. Its antigen is unidentified. This sample stems from a study of T cell responses to AZD1222 COVID-19 vaccine. Study details: The analysis combined second doses at about 4 or about 12 weeks. Whole-study findings and limits: Dominant at 160-218 and 743-854, vaccine-associated CD4 TCRs also spanned spike. Samples come after the peak T cell response, not at day 14. Donors, mostly white British, included more females; clonal diversity was possibly underestimated.

The data were produced by immunoSEQ multiplex PCR, yet TCRdb's version contains in-frame clones alone and is incomplete. The sample includes around 110,000 clones, roughly nine tenths seen only once; the top ten take approximately 4%. Between the trimmed V and J ends, which lost 0 bases and 0 bases, there was a span of 10 bases. Germline loops: CDR1 SGHDT, CDR2 YYEEEE. The CDR3 sequence is 16 residues long. The sequence came from an adult in good health. The sample consisted of peripheral blood, taken on day 0 of AZD1222 vaccination. The chain joins TRBV5-6 to TRBJ2-1; D is unclear. The CDR3: CASSLEAISSYNEQFF. Written as DNA, the CDR3 is TGTGCCAGCAGCTTGGAAGCGATTAGCTCCTACAATGAGCAGTTCTTC.